The 9 T cell receptor beta chains below were found in one sample sequenced in a study of identical twins. TCRdb re-analysed the 5' RACE reads in MiXCR, keeping a single row per CDR3 protein. The sample records approximately 700,000 distinct CDR3 sequences, 5.5% to 6.5% being singletons. Sequenced material: naive T cells sorted from blood. These receptors all stem from a man aged 18-30 years in good health.

This clonotype was seen repeatedly, ten times or more. The gene calls are TRBV10-3 and TRBJ2-3, with 13 bases aligning to TRBD2. The germline V gene has CDR1 ENHRY and CDR2 SYGVKD. The CDR3 runs 16 residues. The V segment lost 6 bases and the J segment 5 bases; nucleotides outside the gene matches: 8. The CDR3 DNA reads TGTGCCATCAGAGACACTAGCGGGAGGGTGAGAGATACGCAGTATTTT. Translation gives CAIRDTSGRVRDTQYF.

J is TRBJ2-6 and V is TRBV5-1, with no clear D. CDR3 size: 17 residues. Germline lookup yields CDR1 SGHRS and CDR2 YFSETQ. Deletions cut 1 base from V and 1 base from J, with 12 bases between. CDR3 amino acids: CASSLLLAPSGANVLTF. In DNA, the CDR3 is TGCGCCAGCAGCTTGCTCTTGGCCCCTTCTGGGGCCAACGTCCTGACTTTC.

This clonotype has a count of ten or more. The gene calls are TRBV7-6 and TRBJ2-5; D is unclear. Germline loops: CDR1 SGHVS, CDR2 FNYEAQ. The CDR3 runs to 13 residues. V was shortened by 0 bases and J by 4 bases, with 6 bases between the two germline ends. This chain's CDR3 is CASSLAWRETQYF. The CDR3 DNA reads as TGTGCCAGCAGCTTAGCGTGGAGAGAGACCCAGTACTTC.

This sequence joins TRBV24-1 and TRBJ1-4; D is ambiguous. The CDR3 spans 12 residues. The germline gives CDR1 KGHDR, CDR2 SFDVKD. V dropped 5 bases and J dropped 8 bases, with 8 bases sitting between them. The CDR3 here is CATSGIEEKLFF. Here the CDR3 DNA reads TGTGCCACCAGTGGTATTGAAGAAAAACTGTTTTTT.

This clonotype showed up many times. The rearrangement joins TRBV5-6 to TRBJ2-5, with D perhaps TRBD1 or TRBD2 (6 bases each). This CDR3 contains 16 residues. The germline CDR1 and CDR2 sequences are SGHDT and YYEEEE. With 3 bases removed from V and 0 bases from J, the gap between germline ends came to 15 bases. CDR3 amino acids: CASSSLGGAYQETQYF. For the CDR3, the DNA is TGTGCCAGCAGCTCCCTCGGGGGCGCGTACCAAGAGACCCAGTACTTC.

This clonotype came up many times. The chain combines TRBV25-1 with TRBJ1-1; TRBD1 agrees at 9 bases. This CDR3 region has 11 residues. V lost 8 bases, J lost 12 bases, and 7 bases stayed unmatched. CDR1 is MGHDK and CDR2 is SYGVNS in the germline V gene. The chain's CDR3 is CASGQGPFSFF. The DNA of the CDR3 is TGTGCCAGCGGACAGGGGCCGTTTTCTTTCTTT.

J is TRBJ2-1 and V is TRBV20-1; weak D call: TRBD2 (6 bases). V lost 6 bases to trimming and J lost 13 bases, with 16 bases between them. The CDR3 spans 11 residues. Germline CDR1 is DFQATT and CDR2 is SNEGSKA (reference sequence). CDR3 sequence (DNA): TGCAGTGCATCTCGGGAGAAGGGCCAGTTCTTC. This translates into CSASREKGQFF.

The chain employs TRBV5-1 and TRBJ2-3; maybe TRBD2 (6 bases). Trimming stripped 0 bases from V and 4 bases from J, with 12 bases between. The CDR3 is 15 amino acids. Germline V CDR1 and CDR2: SGHRS, YFSETQ. CDR3 amino acids: CASSLAGGSADTQYF. CDR3 nucleotide sequence: TGCGCCAGCAGCTTGGCCGGAGGGAGCGCAGATACGCAGTATTTT.

This clonotype showed up just a few times. In nucleotides, the CDR3 is TGTGCCAGCAGTGCCCAGGGGCGGGAGGGACAGGAGCAGTACTTC. It codes for CASSAQGREGQEQYF. The rearrangement uses TRBV6-1 and TRBJ2-7; the match to TRBD2 covers 9 bases. V lost 4 bases and J lost 7; bases outside the gene matches: 11. Looked up from germline, CDR1 is MNHNS and CDR2 is SASEGT. This CDR3 region has 15 residues.